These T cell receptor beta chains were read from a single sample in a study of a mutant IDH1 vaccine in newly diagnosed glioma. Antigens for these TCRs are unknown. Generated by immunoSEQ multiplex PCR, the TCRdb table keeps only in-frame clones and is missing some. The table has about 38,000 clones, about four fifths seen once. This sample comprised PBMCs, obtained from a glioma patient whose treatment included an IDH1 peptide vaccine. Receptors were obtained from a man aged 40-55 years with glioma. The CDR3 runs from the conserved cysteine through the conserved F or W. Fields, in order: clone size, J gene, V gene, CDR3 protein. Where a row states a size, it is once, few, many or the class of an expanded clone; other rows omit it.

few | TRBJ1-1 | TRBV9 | CASSVEGQVNTEAFF
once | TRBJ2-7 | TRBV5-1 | CASSFGGGGEQYF
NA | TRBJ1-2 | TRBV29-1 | CSSLTGDYGYTF
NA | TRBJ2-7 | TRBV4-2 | CASSQGSEQYF
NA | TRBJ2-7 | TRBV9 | CASSESGTSGYEQYF
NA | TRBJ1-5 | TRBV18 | CASSPGTGGQPQHF
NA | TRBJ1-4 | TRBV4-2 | CASSPGGPRGDEKLFF
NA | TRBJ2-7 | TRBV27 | CASNPGQGAYEQYF
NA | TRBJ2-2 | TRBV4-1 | CASSATPTPPRELFF
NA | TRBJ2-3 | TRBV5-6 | CASSPSPNVDTQYF
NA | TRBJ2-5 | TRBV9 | CASSVEGWETQYF
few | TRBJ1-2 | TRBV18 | CASSRQGANGYTF
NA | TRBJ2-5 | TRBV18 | CASSPPSETQYF
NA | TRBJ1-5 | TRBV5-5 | CASSWDRGGGPQHF
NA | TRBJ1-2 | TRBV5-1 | CASSPGDRPNYGYTF
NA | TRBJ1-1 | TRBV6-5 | CAIRQGTEAFF
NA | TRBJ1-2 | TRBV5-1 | CASSRDRDHYGYTF
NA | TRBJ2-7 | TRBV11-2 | CASSARGDLGNHEQYF
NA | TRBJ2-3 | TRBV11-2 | CASSPNPTGLAAQYF
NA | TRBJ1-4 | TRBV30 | CAWSPDRGRGEKLFF
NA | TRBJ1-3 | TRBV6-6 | CASTQGIGNTIYF
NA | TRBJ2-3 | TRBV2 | CASRQGASTQYF
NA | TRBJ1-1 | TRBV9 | CASSPTGGGRNTEAFF
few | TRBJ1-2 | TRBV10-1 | CASRWGGGYTF
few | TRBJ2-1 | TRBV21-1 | CASSYAGGEQFF
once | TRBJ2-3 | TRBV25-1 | CASSEGAQLSTDTQYF
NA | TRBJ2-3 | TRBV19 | CASNFFRGSTDTQYF
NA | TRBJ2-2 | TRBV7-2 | CASSPRLAGNTGELFF
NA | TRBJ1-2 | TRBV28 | CASSVVKGGLDYGYTF
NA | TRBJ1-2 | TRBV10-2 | CATSGTGSVGYGYTF
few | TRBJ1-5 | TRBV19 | CASSSQGGQPQHF
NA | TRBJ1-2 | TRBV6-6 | CASSFPDRGDYGYTF
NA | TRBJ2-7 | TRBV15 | CATSRDLRLAEQYF
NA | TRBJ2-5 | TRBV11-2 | CASSLDRGATQYF
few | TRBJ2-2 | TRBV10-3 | CAIRPGQLTGELFF
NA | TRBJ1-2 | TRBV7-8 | CASSFSGESYGYTF
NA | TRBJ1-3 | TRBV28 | CASSPPGESGNTIYF
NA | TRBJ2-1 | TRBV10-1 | CASSEFIPDGLAERYNEQFF
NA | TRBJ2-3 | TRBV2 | CASSRLAGVADTQYF
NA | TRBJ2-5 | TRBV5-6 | CASSSTSGWETQYF
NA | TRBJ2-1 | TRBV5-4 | CASSTGGGISPYNEQFF
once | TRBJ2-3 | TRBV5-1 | CASRLAGAFTDTQYF
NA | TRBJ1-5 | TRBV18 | CASSLSTGADGNQPQHF
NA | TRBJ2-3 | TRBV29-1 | CSSSSGSQSDTQYF
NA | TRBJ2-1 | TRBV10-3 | CAISQLAGLTYNEQFF
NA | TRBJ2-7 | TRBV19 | CASSMRDYRGPGEQYF
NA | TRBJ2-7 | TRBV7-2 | CASRVTGGAGEQYF
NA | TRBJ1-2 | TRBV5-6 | CASSTSGAYSYGYTF
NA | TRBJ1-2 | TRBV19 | CASSIWGRGEEGYTF
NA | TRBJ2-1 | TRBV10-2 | CASGWGVNNEQFF
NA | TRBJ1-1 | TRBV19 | CASSYYTEAFF